The 28 T cell receptor beta chains below come from one sample, sequenced in a study of T cells and copy number aberrations in small-cell lung cancer. The method was immunoSEQ multiplex PCR; TCRdb's version includes in-frame clones alone and lacks a portion of them. Of about 9,600 clones in the sample, 75% to 80% were seen once. Material: normal tissue next to the tumor. The receptor source for this set is a man aged 55-75 years with small cell lung cancer.

The chain combines TRBV19 with TRBJ1-3; possible D gene TRBD1, 6 bases. CDR3 length equals 16 residues. Germline CDR1 LNHDA, CDR2 SQIVND (reference sequence). Trimming stripped 9 bases from V and 4 bases from J, with 22 bases between. The CDR3: CASRVTGSRLGNTIYF. CDR3 coding DNA: TGTGCCAGCAGGGTGACAGGTTCCCGGCTCGGAAACACCATATATTTT.

The rearrangement uses TRBV11-3 and TRBJ2-1; D gene ambiguous. Trimming pared 5 bases from V and 7 bases from J, leaving 15 bases between. Germline V CDR1 and CDR2: SGHNT, YENEEA. CDR3 length equals 14 residues. CDR3 in DNA: TGTGCCAGCAGCCTACACCGAATGGGAAATGAGCAGTTCTTC. Amino acid sequence: CASSLHRMGNEQFF.

A few counts support this clone. The CDR3 DNA is TGTGCCAGCAGTGAATGGGCTAGCGGGAGCCTAGGTGAGCAGTTCTTC. Translated: CASSEWASGSLGEQFF. V gene TRBV2 combines with J gene TRBJ2-1, with TRBD2 matching over 10 bases. There are 16 residues in the CDR3. With V trimmed by 2 bases and J by 9 bases, 10 bases remained unmatched. Per germline, CDR1 SNHLY and CDR2 FYNNEI.

CDR3 in amino acids: CASSQEEQGSGANVLTF. The CDR3 nucleotides read TGCGCCAGCAGCCAAGAAGAACAGGGCTCTGGGGCCAACGTCCTGACTTTC. The chain has TRBV4-1 and TRBJ2-6; D might be TRBD1 (6 bases). The germline gives CDR1 MGHRA, CDR2 YSYEKL. CDR3 size: 17 residues. V was pared by 0 bases and J by 0 bases, with 9 bases between.

The rearrangement links TRBV5-1 to TRBJ2-3, with D uncertain. The V gene lost 2 bases and the J gene lost 6 bases, with 10 bases spanning the gap. Germline CDR1 reads SGHRS; CDR2 reads YFSETQ. This CDR3 contains 13 residues. The CDR3 reads CASSFDPQDTQYF. CDR3 DNA sequence: TGCGCCAGCAGCTTTGACCCGCAGGATACGCAGTATTTT.

By proportion, this clone is medium-sized. The chain links TRBV7-3 to TRBJ2-3, with TRBD1 identical over 8 bases. The CDR3 is 16 amino acids. J was trimmed by 5 bases and V by 5 bases; bases with no gene match: 12. The V gene's germline CDR1 is SGHTA and CDR2 FQGTGA. The CDR3 coding sequence is TGTGCCAGCAGCCTGACCCCAGGGGGCGCGTTAGATACGCAGTATTTT. This codes for CASSLTPGGALDTQYF.

Concerning this clone itself: This sample also contains other DNA sequences that code for the same CDR3. The chain recombines TRBV30 with TRBJ2-5, with 7 bases aligning to TRBD2. CDR1 is GTSNPN and CDR2 is SVGIG in the germline V gene (reference sequence). The CDR3 is 14 amino acids. The DNA of the CDR3 is TGTGCTTGCTCAGGAACTAGCGCCCAAGAGACCCAGTACTTC. Translated: CACSGTSAQETQYF.

The genes are TRBV19 and TRBJ2-3; 8 bases fit TRBD2. The CDR3 has 13 residues. Trimming removed 7 bases from V and 4 bases from J; junction bases left unmatched: 4. The germline gives CDR1 LNHDA, CDR2 SQIVND (reference sequence). The CDR3, as DNA: TGTGCCAGTATCGGGGGGGTGGCAGATACGCAGTATTTT. Translation gives CASIGGVADTQYF.

The V gene is TRBV4-2, the J gene TRBJ2-3, with D possibly being TRBD2 (5 bases). Trimming removed 2 bases at V and 2 bases at J, with 8 bases between. CDR1 and CDR2 from the germline V gene are LGHNA and YNFKEQ. The CDR3 consists of 14 residues. The CDR3 DNA sequence: TGTGCCAGCAGCCAAAGCGGAGCCACAGATACGCAGTATTTT. Translating gives CASSQSGATDTQYF.

J is TRBJ1-2 and V is TRBV11-2; D call uncertain. The V end was cut by 1 base, the J end by 3 bases, with 9 bases between. This CDR3 is 14 amino acids long. Germline lookup yields CDR1 SGHAT and CDR2 FQNNGV. The CDR3 coding sequence is TGTGCCAGCAGCTTAGGGCCGGGCGACTATGGCTACACCTTC. This sequence encodes CASSLGPGDYGYTF.

This chain uses TRBV5-1 with TRBJ2-5; weak D call: TRBD2 (6 bases). Between the trimmed V and J ends, which lost 1 base and 4 bases, there was a span of 11 bases. CDR1 and CDR2 from the germline V gene are SGHRS and YFSETQ. The CDR3 is 14 residues long. The CDR3 sequence is CASSLQLGGETQYF. CDR3 DNA sequence: TGCGCCAGCAGCTTGCAATTGGGGGGAGAGACCCAGTACTTC. The whole variable domain, remainder taken from reference TRBV5-1 and TRBJ2-5, is KAGVTQTPRYLIKTRGQQVTLSCSPISGHRSVSWYQQTPGQGLQFLFEYFSETQRNKGNFPGRFSGRQFSNSRSEMNVSTLELGDSALYLCASSLQLGGETQYFGPGTRLLVL.

This clone was counted once. The chain has TRBV5-5 and TRBJ2-7, with D perhaps being TRBD1 or TRBD2 (7 bases each). Trimming removed 4 bases from V and 6 bases from J, with 14 bases in between. The V gene's germline CDR1 is SGHKS and CDR2 YYEKEE (reference sequence). This CDR3 is 13 amino acids long. The DNA of the CDR3 is TGTGCCAGCAGCATTACAGGGGAGGGCGAGCAGTACTTC. It is translated as CASSITGEGEQYF.

This clone was counted a few times. The rearrangement links TRBV11-1 to TRBJ2-1, with D hard to call. V was cut by 5 bases and J by 3 bases, with 11 bases left in between. Germline CDR1 and CDR2: SGHAT and FQDESV (reference sequence). The CDR3 sequence is 14 residues long. CDR3 loop: CASSPFESYNEQFF. CDR3 coding DNA: TGTGCCAGCAGCCCTTTCGAGAGCTACAATGAGCAGTTCTTC.

The chain carries TRBV14 and TRBJ2-1; no reliable D call. The V gene's germline CDR1 is SGHDN and CDR2 FVKESK. The CDR3 is 16 residues long. Trimming took 1 base from V and 0 from J, leaving 10 bases between them. The CDR3 bases are TGTGCCAGCAGCCAAGTTGGGCAGAGCTCCTACAATGAGCAGTTCTTC. It specifies CASSQVGQSSYNEQFF.

The rearrangement links TRBV6-1 to TRBJ2-7; D is uncertain. Deletions cut 1 base from V and 0 bases from J, with 4 bases between. The germline V gene has CDR1 MNHNS and CDR2 SASEGT. The CDR3 spans 13 residues. The CDR3 spells CASSEGGSYEQYF. For the CDR3, the DNA is TGTGCCAGCAGTGAAGGGGGCTCCTACGAGCAGTACTTC.

This chain links TRBV6-5 with TRBJ1-2; D is possibly TRBD1 (5 bases). CDR1 is MNHEY and CDR2 is SVGAGI in the germline V gene. Trimming cost V 4 bases and J 5 bases, with 14 bases left between them. CDR3 size: 14 residues. For the CDR3, the DNA is TGTGCCAGCAGTTCCGGGACGCGGAGATATGGCTACACCTTC. Translation gives CASSSGTRRYGYTF.

This chain uses TRBV14 with TRBJ2-7; TRBD2 matches at 8 bases. This CDR3 contains 15 residues. Germline V gene data show CDR1 as SGHDN and CDR2 as FVKESK. The ends lost 2 bases at V and 5 bases at J; junction bases unmatched: 8. CDR3 nucleotide sequence: TGTGCCAGCAGCCAAAAATACGGGACTAGGAACGAGCAGTACTTC. Translation: CASSQKYGTRNEQYF.

V usage is TRBV29-1 and J usage is TRBJ2-7; 7 positions agree with TRBD1. This CDR3 spans 15 amino acids. With 2 bases clipped from V and 2 bases from J, the junction kept 9 bases outside the gene matches. In germline, CDR1 is SQVTM, CDR2 ANQGSEA. The CDR3 DNA reads TGCAGCGTTGAAAAACGGGACAGCCGCCCCTACGAGCAGTACTTC. It yields the protein CSVEKRDSRPYEQYF.

The chain combines TRBV30 with TRBJ1-1; tentatively, D is TRBD1 (5 bases). Trimming removed 2 bases at V and 1 base at J, with 17 bases between. This CDR3 spans 16 amino acids. The germline CDR1 and CDR2 sequences are GTSNPN and SVGIG (reference sequence). The CDR3 is CAWSNLFGGGNTEAFF. The CDR3 DNA follows: TGTGCCTGGAGTAACCTTTTCGGGGGGGGGAACACTGAAGCTTTCTTT.

The rearrangement joins TRBV4-2 to TRBJ2-6; 10 bases are a match to TRBD2. The CDR3 totals 19 residues. Germline V gene data show CDR1 as LGHNA and CDR2 as YNFKEQ. V lost 3 bases, J lost 2 bases, and 10 bases stayed unmatched. CDR3 protein: CASSQTIAGGGPGANVLTF. In nucleotides, the CDR3 is TGTGCCAGCAGCCAGACGATAGCGGGAGGAGGGCCTGGGGCCAACGTCCTGACTTTC.

Only one count was recorded for this clone. The chain is built from TRBV7-9 and TRBJ1-3; possible D gene TRBD1, 5 bases. From germline, CDR1 is SEHNR and CDR2 FQNEAQ (reference sequence). This CDR3 is built from 14 residues. Deletions cut 1 base from V and 2 bases from J, with 6 bases between. CDR3 region: CASSLEGTGNTIYF. The CDR3 bases are TGTGCCAGCAGCTTAGAGGGGACTGGAAACACCATATATTTT.

The chain carries TRBV19 and TRBJ2-3; 8 bases fit TRBD2. J was trimmed by 9 bases and V by 8 bases; bases with no gene match: 13. Germline CDR1 and CDR2: LNHDA and SQIVND (reference sequence). CDR3 length: 14 residues. CDR3 DNA: TGTGCCAGTCGGGGGGGGACCAAAGTGAACACGCAGTATTTT. Its protein product is CASRGGTKVNTQYF.

This clone has a handful of counts. This chain uses TRBV25-1 with TRBJ1-2; D might be TRBD1 (6 bases). Germline V gene lookup returns CDR1 MGHDK and CDR2 SYGVNS. The CDR3 extends over 12 amino acids. V shed 7 bases and J shed 2 bases, with 8 bases lying between them. CDR3 residues: CASKGGNYGYTF. The CDR3 coding sequence is TGTGCCAGCAAAGGGGGGAACTATGGCTACACCTTC.

This clone rates as large (0.1 to 1%). The chain joins TRBV27 to TRBJ2-5, with D possibly being TRBD1 (8 bases). CDR1 MNHEY and CDR2 SMNVEV come from the germline V gene (reference sequence). This CDR3 spans 16 amino acids. V lost 2 bases and J lost 4, with 17 bases in between. CDR3 in amino acids: CASSLNRGGGRETQYF. The CDR3 DNA reads TGTGCCAGCAGTTTAAACAGGGGGGGAGGACGAGAGACCCAGTACTTC.

The J gene is TRBJ2-3, the V gene TRBV30, with TRBD2 as a possible D gene (8 bases). The CDR3 consists of 14 residues. The germline V gene has CDR1 GTSNPN and CDR2 SVGIG (reference sequence). Trimming removed 4 bases at V and 5 bases at J, with 16 bases between. CDR3 sequence: CAWKRGREVDTQYF. In DNA, the CDR3 is TGTGCCTGGAAGAGGGGGCGGGAGGTAGATACGCAGTATTTT.

The J gene is TRBJ1-5, the V gene TRBV10-3; TRBD1 matches 8 bases. Trimming at V came to 9 bases and at J to 3 bases, leaving 7 bases not matched to a gene. Germline V gene lookup returns CDR1 ENHRY and CDR2 SYGVKD. The CDR3 consists of 14 residues. The CDR3 nucleotides are TGTGCCATTGCACCGACAGGGGCCAATCAGCCCCAGCATTTT. Translating gives CAIAPTGANQPQHF.

On this clone: Sequence at one end of the junction differs from germline and may be a read error. Written as DNA, the CDR3 is TGTGCTAGCAGCTCCCGACAGGAGAACACCGGGGAGCTGTTTTTT. Translated: CASSSRQENTGELFF. The chain links TRBV7-7 to TRBJ2-2, with a possible D match to TRBD1 (6 bases). The CDR3 spans 15 residues. The germline V gene has CDR1 SSHAT and CDR2 FNYEAQ (reference sequence).

This clone turned up a few times. The chain has TRBV19 and TRBJ2-3; perhaps D is TRBD1 or TRBD2 (5 bases each). Trimming removed 6 bases from V and 11 bases from J, with 21 bases in between. CDR3 length: 14 amino acids. The germline V gene encodes CDR1 LNHDA and CDR2 SQIVND (reference sequence). The CDR3 sequence: CASRPEGTILVQYF. The CDR3 DNA sequence: TGTGCCAGTAGACCCGAGGGGACCATATTAGTGCAGTATTTT.